The source of this TCR beta chain is a study of T cell responses to AZD1222 COVID-19 vaccine. Germline lookup yields CDR1 SGHRS and CDR2 YFSETQ. CDR3 length: 16 residues. The V and J ends lost 4 bases and 0 bases respectively, with 16 bases between them. The table came from immunoSEQ multiplex PCR; TCRdb's copy has only in-frame clones and leaves some out. Of some 170,000 clones in the sample, approximately 93% were seen once. This sample comprised peripheral blood, obtained 28 days after the second AZD1222 dose. This receptor was obtained from an adult who received the AZD1222 COVID-19 vaccine. This rearrangement joins TRBV5-1 to TRBJ1-1; no reliable D call. The CDR3 protein is CASSQSRHNVNTEAFF. DNA of the CDR3: TGCGCCAGCAGCCAATCAAGACACAACGTGAACACTGAAGCTTTCTTT. Full variable domain (rest looked up from reference TRBV5-1 and TRBJ1-1): KAGVTQTPRYLIKTRGQQVTLSCSPISGHRSVSWYQQTPGQGLQFLFEYFSETQRNKGNFPGRFSGRQFSNSRSEMNVSTLELGDSALYLCASSQSRHNVNTEAFFGQGTRLTVV.